The 32 T cell receptor beta chains in this list originate from one sample, sequenced in a study of Ad26.COV2.S vaccination and SARS-CoV-2 variants. Stated treatment: about 20 received Ad26.COV2.S at low or high dose, single or two shots; about 5 received placebo; per-sample allocation not given. Each sample was drawn 63 days after the first injection (of vaccine or placebo). The method was immunoSEQ multiplex PCR; TCRdb's version includes in-frame clones alone and lacks a portion of them. The sample lists 350,000 to 500,000 clones, about 92% occurring once. Sample: peripheral blood, taken in a trial of Ad26.COV2.S vaccine versus placebo. These receptor sequences come from a person between 18 and 60 years old who received the Ad26.COV2.S COVID-19 vaccine or a placebo.

The rearrangement uses TRBV7-2 and TRBJ2-1, with D unclear. The CDR3 is made up of 15 amino acids. Between the trimmed V and J ends, which lost 1 base and 0 bases, there was a span of 7 bases. Germline CDR1 reads SGHTA; CDR2 reads FQGNSA. The CDR3 nucleotides are TGTGCCAGCAGCTTAGGAAGTGTCTCCTACAATGAGCAGTTCTTC. Translated: CASSLGSVSYNEQFF.

J is TRBJ1-5 and V is TRBV6-4; TRBD1 might be the D (6 bases). The CDR3 runs to 16 residues. V was shortened by 9 bases and J by 0 bases, with 18 bases between the two germline ends. The germline V gene has CDR1 MRHNA and CDR2 SNTAGT. The CDR3 region is CASSGHGQYSNQPQHF. CDR3 nucleotides: TGTGCCAGTTCGGGACACGGACAATATAGCAATCAGCCCCAGCATTTT.

This chain links TRBV12-5 with TRBJ1-2; D is possibly TRBD1 (6 bases). The germline gives CDR1 LGHNT, CDR2 FRNRAP. Between the trimmed V and J ends, which lost 5 bases and 4 bases, there was a span of 17 bases. The CDR3 is made up of 15 amino acids. In DNA, the CDR3 is TGTGCTAGTGGTGGGCGGGGGCCGGCGGGCTATGGCTACACCTTC. It translates to CASGGRGPAGYGYTF.

This rearrangement joins TRBV7-3 to TRBJ2-5; D is uncertain. CDR1 SGHTA and CDR2 FQGTGA come from the germline V gene. The CDR3 covers 13 residues. V was clipped by 2 bases and J by 3 bases, with 7 bases between them. The CDR3 is CASSLYPEETQYF. CDR3 coding DNA: TGTGCCAGCAGCTTATACCCGGAAGAGACCCAGTACTTC.

V and J are TRBV29-1 and TRBJ2-5; tentatively, D is TRBD2 (5 bases). The CDR3 has 11 residues. Trimming removed 4 bases from V and 4 bases from J, with 7 bases in between. Germline CDR1 and CDR2: SQVTM and ANQGSEA. The CDR3 protein is CSVAGVETQYF. As DNA, the CDR3 is TGCAGCGTTGCCGGGGTAGAGACCCAGTACTTC.

This rearrangement joins TRBV4-1 to TRBJ2-2; TRBD2 aligns across 10 bases. The V gene end was trimmed by 1 base and the J gene end by 6 bases; junction bases not matched to a gene: 8. Per germline, CDR1 MGHRA and CDR2 YSYEKL. The length of the CDR3 is 17 residues. The CDR3 loop is CASSQVGLAGAPGELFF. The CDR3 DNA reads TGCGCCAGCAGCCAAGTGGGGCTAGCGGGAGCGCCCGGGGAGCTGTTTTTT.

The chain joins TRBV11-2 to TRBJ2-1; the D is unclear. Germline values: CDR1 SGHAT, CDR2 FQNNGV. The V and J ends lost 1 base and 0 bases respectively, with 4 bases between them. This CDR3 has 14 amino acids. This CDR3 is CASSLAVSYNEQFF. CDR3 DNA: TGTGCCAGCAGCTTAGCGGTCTCCTACAATGAGCAGTTCTTC.

This sequence joins TRBV29-1 and TRBJ2-1; 10 bases align to TRBD2. The CDR3 contains 13 residues. J lost 5 bases, V lost 8 bases, and 6 bases had no gene match. Germline lookup yields CDR1 SQVTM and CDR2 ANQGSEA. The CDR3 spells CSTGLAENNEQFF. CDR3 bases: TGCAGCACCGGACTAGCGGAGAACAATGAGCAGTTCTTC.

The chain uses TRBV9 and TRBJ1-6; no clear D. CDR3 length: 14 amino acids. Germline CDR1 is SGDLS and CDR2 is YYNGEE. V gave up 0 bases and J gave up 13 bases, with 14 bases separating them. CDR3 residues: CASSVAGWVDPLHF. The CDR3, as DNA: TGTGCCAGCAGCGTAGCTGGTTGGGTTGATCCCCTCCACTTT. Together with reference TRBV9 and TRBJ1-6, the CDR3 gives the full variable domain: DSGVTQTPKHLITATGQRVTLRCSPRSGDLSVYWYQQSLDQGLQFLIQYYNGEERAKGNILERFSAQQFPDLHSELNLSSLELGDSALYFCASSVAGWVDPLHFGNGTRLTVT.

This clone was counted between two and nine times. This sequence joins TRBV9 and TRBJ1-3; maybe TRBD1 (6 bases). In germline, CDR1 is SGDLS, CDR2 YYNGEE. V was pared by 1 base and J by 0 bases, with 8 bases between. The CDR3 consists of 15 residues. The CDR3 loop is CASSVQGLSGNTIYF. CDR3 in DNA: TGTGCCAGCAGCGTACAGGGGCTCTCTGGAAACACCATATATTTT.

This rearrangement joins TRBV7-9 to TRBJ2-1; D unresolved. Deletions cut 0 bases from V and 4 bases from J, with 19 bases between. Germline CDR1 SEHNR, CDR2 FQNEAQ (reference sequence). The CDR3 runs 18 residues. This chain's CDR3 is CASSLARTGMLGYNEQFF. CDR3 nucleotide sequence: TGTGCCAGCAGCTTAGCGAGAACTGGGATGTTGGGATACAATGAGCAGTTCTTC.

The V call is TRBV6-5, the J call TRBJ2-7, with D possibly TRBD1 on 5 matching bases. The CDR3 is 13 amino acids. The germline V gene encodes CDR1 MNHEY and CDR2 SVGAGI. The V gene lost 6 bases and the J gene lost 3 bases, with 12 bases spanning the gap. The CDR3 coding sequence is TGTGCCAGCAGACCTGACAGCCACTACGAGCAGTACTTC. It encodes CASRPDSHYEQYF.

The rearrangement joins TRBV19 to TRBJ2-3; D is uncertain. Deletions cut 5 bases from V and 5 bases from J, with 11 bases between. The CDR3 runs to 13 residues. CDR1 and CDR2 from the germline V gene are LNHDA and SQIVND (reference sequence). The CDR3 bases are TGTGCCAGTAGTGAAGGAGACGGAGATACGCAGTATTTT. Translation gives CASSEGDGDTQYF.

V usage is TRBV28 and J usage is TRBJ2-2; D is perhaps TRBD1 (6 bases). V lost 6 bases and J lost 1, with 9 bases in between. The CDR3 has 14 amino acids. Germline lookup yields CDR1 MDHEN and CDR2 SYDVKM. In DNA form, the CDR3 reads TGTGCCAGCAGGTCGGGACAGAACACCGGGGAGCTGTTTTTT. Amino acid sequence: CASRSGQNTGELFF.

The V gene is TRBV28, the J gene TRBJ1-1; 8 nucleotides agree with TRBD1. The V gene end was trimmed by 6 bases and the J gene end by 0 bases; junction bases not matched to a gene: 9. The CDR3 sequence is 16 residues long. Germline CDR1 MDHEN, CDR2 SYDVKM. CDR3 residues: CASRVRGPRLNTEAFF. CDR3 bases: TGTGCCAGCAGGGTCAGGGGGCCGCGGCTGAACACTGAAGCTTTCTTT.

The chain uses TRBV10-3 and TRBJ2-3, with D maybe TRBD2 (6 bases). The V end lost 3 bases, the J end lost 2 bases, and 12 bases lay between the germline ends. The CDR3 loop spans 15 amino acids. Germline V gene data show CDR1 as ENHRY and CDR2 as SYGVKD. The CDR3 loop is CAISDLGGVTDTQYF. The DNA of the CDR3 is TGTGCCATCAGTGACCTCGGGGGAGTCACAGATACGCAGTATTTT.

About this clone: This CDR3 is also generated by other DNA sequences in the sample. The V gene is TRBV28, the J gene TRBJ2-5; D might be TRBD1 (5 bases). Germline CDR1 is MDHEN and CDR2 is SYDVKM. The CDR3 loop spans 12 amino acids. V dropped 1 base and J dropped 5 bases, with 5 bases sitting between them. CDR3 sequence: CASSLSGETQYF. CDR3 DNA sequence: TGTGCCAGCAGTTTATCAGGGGAGACCCAGTACTTC.

Only a few counts were recorded for this clone. The chain has TRBV4-1 and TRBJ2-7; no clear D. Germline V gene sequence: CDR1 MGHRA, CDR2 YSYEKL. With 0 bases removed from V and 5 bases from J, the gap between germline ends came to 14 bases. The length of the CDR3 is 15 residues. DNA for the CDR3: TGCGCCAGCAGCCAAGAAGGCGGCTCATGGGACGAGCAGTACTTC. Amino acids: CASSQEGGSWDEQYF.

V and J are TRBV10-3 and TRBJ2-1, with 11 bases lining up with TRBD2. This CDR3 is 15 amino acids long. The ends lost 6 bases at V and 7 bases at J; junction bases unmatched: 8. Germline CDR1 reads ENHRY; CDR2 reads SYGVKD. CDR3: CAIRATSGNRNEQFF. The CDR3 DNA reads TGTGCCATCAGAGCGACTAGCGGGAATCGGAATGAGCAGTTCTTC.

The CDR3 region is CASSLESWQAGGEQYF. As DNA, the CDR3 is TGTGCCAGCAGCTTAGAATCTTGGCAGGCAGGGGGCGAGCAGTACTTC. The chain uses TRBV7-6 and TRBJ2-7, with 7 bases that match TRBD1. The CDR3 length is 16 residues. J gave up 6 bases and V 1 base, and 12 bases lay outside the gene matches. Germline V gene data show CDR1 as SGHVS and CDR2 as FNYEAQ.

V usage is TRBV4-2 and J usage is TRBJ2-1, with 8 bases aligning to TRBD2. Germline V gives CDR1 LGHNA, CDR2 YNFKEQ. There are 19 residues in the CDR3. J lost 0 bases, V lost 1 base, and 11 bases had no gene match. The CDR3 sequence is CASSQGASGHSFSYNEQFF. CDR3 nucleotide sequence: TGTGCCAGCAGCCAAGGCGCTAGCGGGCACTCCTTCTCCTACAATGAGCAGTTCTTC.

The chain joins TRBV5-5 to TRBJ2-7; D may be TRBD1 (6 bases). CDR1 is SGHKS and CDR2 is YYEKEE in the germline V gene (reference sequence). CDR3 length: 14 amino acids. Trimming removed 1 base at V and 4 bases at J, with 12 bases between. CDR3 bases: TGTGCCAGCAGCTTGTCCCTGACAGGTTACGAGCAGTACTTC. It encodes CASSLSLTGYEQYF.

V usage is TRBV6-1 and J usage is TRBJ2-7, with D perhaps TRBD1 (5 bases). Looked up from germline, CDR1 is MNHNS and CDR2 is SASEGT. V lost 5 bases and J 6 bases, leaving 8 bases between the germline ends. The CDR3 runs 11 residues. DNA of the CDR3: TGTGCCAGCAGTTTAGGGGTCGAGCAGTACTTC. Encoded protein: CASSLGVEQYF.

Notes on this clone: In the same sample, other DNA sequences code for this CDR3. This chain joins TRBV9 and TRBJ2-3, with D tentatively TRBD2 (6 bases). CDR3 length equals 16 residues. Germline values: CDR1 SGDLS, CDR2 YYNGEE. Trimming removed 0 bases from V and 0 bases from J, with 11 bases in between. In nucleotides, the CDR3 is TGTGCCAGCAGCGTAGGAGCGGGCGGAAGCACAGATACGCAGTATTTT. Translated: CASSVGAGGSTDTQYF.

V gene TRBV9 combines with J gene TRBJ2-5; D is perhaps TRBD1 (5 bases). Germline V gene data show CDR1 as SGDLS and CDR2 as YYNGEE. The CDR3 contains 14 residues. The V end lost 4 bases, the J end lost 1 base, and 11 bases lay between the germline ends. The CDR3 sequence is CASSPGHLQETQYF. The CDR3 DNA reads as TGTGCCAGCAGCCCAGGACATCTCCAAGAGACCCAGTACTTC.

The chain combines TRBV19 with TRBJ1-5; the match to TRBD1 covers 7 bases. From germline, CDR1 is LNHDA and CDR2 SQIVND (reference sequence). The CDR3 consists of 15 residues. With 7 bases clipped from V and 7 bases from J, the junction kept 13 bases outside the gene matches. The CDR3 loop reads CASTNPTGPEQPQHF. Here the CDR3 DNA reads TGTGCCAGTACTAACCCGACAGGGCCGGAGCAGCCCCAGCATTTT.

This chain links TRBV5-6 with TRBJ1-3; D is uncertain. CDR1 SGHDT and CDR2 YYEEEE come from the germline V gene. This CDR3 comprises 12 residues. V was trimmed by 6 bases and J by 4 bases, leaving 8 bases between them. The CDR3 coding sequence is TGTGCCAGCACTGGAGGGGGAAACACCATATATTTT. Protein product: CASTGGGNTIYF.

This sequence joins TRBV2 and TRBJ2-3, with D possibly TRBD2 on 6 matching bases. In germline, CDR1 is SNHLY, CDR2 FYNNEI. Trimming stripped 6 bases from V and 4 bases from J, with 14 bases between. The CDR3 is made up of 14 amino acids. The CDR3 loop reads CASRATSFPDTQYF. Here the CDR3 DNA reads TGTGCCAGCAGGGCGACTAGTTTTCCAGATACGCAGTATTTT.

With respect to this clone: The sample contains more than one DNA sequence encoding this CDR3. The chain couples TRBV29-1 to TRBJ1-5; D is unresolved. From germline, CDR1 is SQVTM and CDR2 ANQGSEA. Trimming left V 4 bases short and J 2 bases short, with 6 bases between. CDR3 length: 12 residues. CDR3 nucleotide sequence: TGCAGCGTTGGATCGGGCAATCAGCCCCAGCATTTT. Encoded protein: CSVGSGNQPQHF.

The gene calls are TRBV6-6 and TRBJ1-5; TRBD1 might be the D (5 bases). The CDR3 is 15 amino acids. From germline, CDR1 is MNHNY and CDR2 SVGAGI (reference sequence). Trimming pared 0 bases from V and 3 bases from J, leaving 9 bases between. CDR3 protein: CASSYSDSTNQPQHF. CDR3 in DNA: TGTGCCAGCAGTTACTCCGACAGTACCAATCAGCCCCAGCATTTT.

The gene calls are TRBV5-4 and TRBJ2-4, with 9 bases matching TRBD1. Germline trimming cut 4 bases from V and 8 bases from J; bases unmatched to any gene: 7. Germline CDR1 is SGHNT and CDR2 is YYREEE (reference sequence). The CDR3 runs 14 residues. This chain's CDR3 is CASSEGQGRDIQYF. The CDR3 region has the DNA TGTGCCAGCAGCGAGGGACAGGGACGTGACATTCAGTACTTC.

This chain joins TRBV24-1 and TRBJ2-7, with TRBD1 matching 11 bases. Germline trimming cut 5 bases from V and 4 bases from J; bases unmatched to any gene: 15. Germline V gene sequence: CDR1 KGHDR, CDR2 SFDVKD. This CDR3 region has 18 residues. The CDR3 reads CATSGSPGTGGIRYEQYF. The CDR3 DNA reads as TGTGCCACCAGTGGGTCCCCCGGGACAGGGGGTATTAGGTACGAGCAGTACTTC.